This T cell receptor beta chain came from a study of CD8+CD57+ T cells in acquired aplastic anemia. On this clonotype itself: The antigen remains unidentified.

Findings and limits, study-wide: Patients and controls had in common twenty-nine CD8+ CDR3 sequences.

Individuals selected for sequencing had exhibited CD8+CD57+ cell expansion on flow cytometry. Genomic DNA was employed as the template in profiling TCR beta VDJ and CDR3. TCRdb called the reads again in MiXCR, with one record for every CDR3 protein. The sample records under 350,000 distinct CDR3 sequences, 56% being singletons. Sequences were obtained from sorted CD4+, CD8+, or CD8+CD57+ T cells (not recorded which) from PBMCs. This TCR was recovered from a human donor with aplastic anemia.

The CDR3 region has the DNA TGTGCCAGCAGTGACCCAGGGACAGGGGAGGACACTGAAGCTTTCTTT. It specifies CASSDPGTGEDTEAFF. V gene TRBV9 combines with J gene TRBJ1-1, with 10 positions matching TRBD1. This CDR3 has 16 residues. Germline V gives CDR1 SGDLS, CDR2 YYNGEE. Unmatched junction bases numbered 10, after V lost 5 bases and J lost 3 bases.